Following are 8 T cell receptor beta chains from one sample sequenced in a study of cytomegalovirus exposure and HLA in healthy donors. Some clones are missing from TCRdb's copy, which holds only in-frame ones; the method was immunoSEQ multiplex PCR. The table lists some 290,000 clones, roughly 90% of them singletons, with over 0.9% in the top ten. Sequencing was done on a sample of PBMCs. The source of these receptors is a man under 40 in good health and CMV-seronegative.

The J gene is TRBJ1-1, the V gene TRBV2, with 7 bases aligning to TRBD1. The trim removed 9 bases at V and 4 bases at J, leaving 14 bases unmatched. Germline lookup yields CDR1 SNHLY and CDR2 FYNNEI. The CDR3 has 15 amino acids. Here the CDR3 DNA reads TGTGCCAGATCAGGGGAAACAAACAGGGGCACTGAAGCTTTCTTT. Its protein product is CARSGETNRGTEAFF. The whole variable domain, filled in from reference TRBV2 and TRBJ1-1, reads EPEVTQTPSHQVTQMGQEVILRCVPISNHLYFYWYRQILGQKVEFLVSFYNNEISEKSEIFDDQFSVERPDGSNFTLKIRSTKLEDSAMYFCARSGETNRGTEAFFGQGTRLTVV.

The gene calls are TRBV5-6 and TRBJ1-5, with 7 nucleotides matching TRBD1. The V gene's germline CDR1 is SGHDT and CDR2 YYEEEE. The J segment lost 6 bases and the V segment lost 6 bases, leaving 6 bases of the junction unmatched. The CDR3 runs 13 residues. CDR3 sequence reads: CASNYRGSQPQHF. The CDR3 nucleotides are TGTGCCAGCAACTACAGGGGTAGTCAGCCCCAGCATTTT. Full variable domain (remainder filled in from reference TRBV5-6 and TRBJ1-5): DAGVTQSPTHLIKTRGQQVTLRCSPKSGHDTVSWYQQALGQGPQFIFQYYEEEERQRGNFPDRFSGHQFPNYSSELNVNALLLGDSALYLCASNYRGSQPQHFGDGTRLSIL.

The CDR3 DNA follows: TGTGCCAGCAGAAAAACCGGGACAGGGGTCGGCTACACCTTC. It yields the protein CASRKTGTGVGYTF. The chain has TRBV6-5 and TRBJ1-2; TRBD1 agrees at 10 bases. The germline V gene encodes CDR1 MNHEY and CDR2 SVGAGI. The ends lost 6 bases at V and 8 bases at J; junction bases unmatched: 9. This CDR3 is 14 amino acids long.

V gene TRBV7-8 combines with J gene TRBJ1-2, with D maybe TRBD1 (5 bases). Trimming took 1 base from V and 8 from J, leaving 11 bases between them. The CDR3 spans 13 residues. Germline V gene lookup returns CDR1 SGHVS and CDR2 FQNEAQ. CDR3 in amino acids: CASSLGGGRGYTF. DNA of the CDR3: TGTGCCAGCAGCTTAGGCGGGGGACGAGGCTACACCTTC.

The chain recombines TRBV9 with TRBJ1-2; 11 bases match TRBD1. Germline V gene data show CDR1 as SGDLS and CDR2 as YYNGEE. The CDR3 runs to 16 residues. J gave up 4 bases and V 6 bases, and 11 bases lay outside the gene matches. CDR3 DNA: TGTGCCAGCACCCGGACAGGGGGCGCGACGGGCTATGGCTACACCTTC. Translation gives CASTRTGGATGYGYTF.

V is TRBV4-1 and J is TRBJ1-4; D is ambiguous. Trimming removed 0 bases from V and 5 bases from J, with 13 bases in between. Per germline, CDR1 MGHRA and CDR2 YSYEKL. The CDR3 loop spans 16 amino acids. Here the CDR3 reads CASSQEAGLPNEKLFF. The CDR3 nucleotides read TGCGCCAGCAGCCAAGAAGCGGGCCTCCCCAATGAAAAACTGTTTTTT.

The V call is TRBV2, the J call TRBJ1-1, with D hard to call. The germline V gene encodes CDR1 SNHLY and CDR2 FYNNEI. Trimming pared 4 bases from V and 0 bases from J, leaving 6 bases between. The CDR3 totals 13 residues. The CDR3 DNA reads TGTGCCAGCAGTGGGCAGGTGAACACTGAAGCTTTCTTT. This encodes CASSGQVNTEAFF.

The rearrangement uses TRBV6-5 and TRBJ2-7; the D gene is possibly TRBD2 (7 bases). The CDR3 runs 15 residues. V was clipped by 4 bases and J by 0 bases, with 13 bases between them. Germline CDR1 MNHEY, CDR2 SVGAGI. The CDR3 nucleotides read TGTGCCAGCAGTTTGGTCGCGGGGGCCTCCTACGAGCAGTACTTC. Its translation: CASSLVAGASYEQYF.